These 3 T cell receptor beta chains were sequenced from one sample in a study of control samples from healthy donors and cancer patients. Data came from immunoSEQ multiplex PCR; TCRdb stores just in-frame clones and leaves some out. Of some 140,000 clones detected, nearly 90% appear once; the ten largest clones hold more than 6.5%. Sequencing was carried out using PBMCs. The receptors originated from a man aged 45-65 years with head and neck cancer.

V and J are TRBV11-2 and TRBJ2-5; 11 nucleotides align to TRBD2. Germline V gene sequence: CDR1 SGHAT, CDR2 FQNNGV. The ends lost 1 base at V and 2 bases at J; junction bases unmatched: 3. CDR3 size: 16 residues. CDR3 sequence (DNA): TGTGCCAGCAGCTTAGTTAGCGGGGGGGGGCAAGAGACCCAGTACTTC. Its translation: CASSLVSGGGQETQYF.

CDR3 coding DNA: TGTGCCAGCAGTTATTCGACAGGGGGGAGCGAGCAGTACTTC. Translated: CASSYSTGGSEQYF. This chain links TRBV6-5 with TRBJ2-7; the match to TRBD1 covers 9 bases. V shed 3 bases and J 6 bases; nucleotides not matched to a gene: 6. The CDR3 has 14 residues. Germline V gene sequence: CDR1 MNHEY, CDR2 SVGAGI.

J is TRBJ2-3 and V is TRBV5-5; D remains ambiguous. Trimming shortened V by 4 bases and J by 4 bases, and 7 bases separated the two germline ends. Germline assignment: CDR1 SGHKS and CDR2 YYEKEE (reference sequence). The CDR3 is 12 amino acids. CDR3 region: CASSPRSDTQYF. The CDR3 bases are TGTGCCAGCAGCCCCCGCTCAGATACGCAGTATTTT.